This record concerns one T cell receptor (beta chain) sequence. This entry is derived from a study of blood T cell repertoires in COVID-19. Study at large: Acute and convalescent COVID-19 specimens originated in the United States, Italy and Spain. The cDNA or gDNA used as material had been derived from T cells, B-cell-depleted T cells, or PBMCs.

Original methodology: Estimated nucleated cell counts came from reference gene primer amplification. Profiled with immunoSEQ multiplex PCR; TCRdb holds only in-frame clones, not every one. That table gives V, J and clone size, and the DNA gave D and trimming. The sample lists roughly 250,000 clones, 84% occurring once. The CDR3 contains 12 residues. J lost 6 bases, V lost 3 bases, and 2 bases had no gene match. Input material: peripheral blood. The chain combines TRBV12-3 or TRBV12-4 with TRBJ2-7; 7 bases are shared with TRBD1. The clonotype comes from a man in his fifties or sixties with acute or convalescent COVID-19. The CDR3 loop reads CASSFTGAEQYF. In DNA form, the CDR3 reads TGTGCCAGCAGTTTTACAGGGGCCGAGCAGTACTTC.